The 15 T cell receptor beta chains below were found in one sample sequenced in a study of cytomegalovirus exposure and HLA in healthy donors. Both 60 Vbeta primers and 13 Jbeta primers went into the PCR. TCRdb's table, derived via immunoSEQ multiplex PCR, lists solely in-frame clones and lacks some. The table has tens of thousands of clones, just under 75% seen once. Sequenced input: PBMCs. The receptors originated from a young man in good health and CMV-seronegative.

This clone was observed a single time. The J gene is TRBJ2-7, the V gene TRBV7-8, with no clear D. V was cut by 1 base and J by 0 bases, with 7 bases left in between. There are 14 residues in the CDR3. Germline CDR1 is SGHVS and CDR2 is FQNEAQ. The CDR3 loop reads CASSLDLNSYEQYF. The DNA of the CDR3 is TGTGCCAGCAGCTTAGACCTAAACTCCTACGAGCAGTACTTC.

CDR3 loop: CSSRAGMNTEAFF. Written as DNA, the CDR3 is TGCAGCTCCAGGGCCGGCATGAACACTGAAGCTTTCTTT. The chain joins TRBV29-1 to TRBJ1-1; D is perhaps TRBD1 (5 bases). V was clipped by 8 bases and J by 0 bases, with 13 bases between them. CDR1 and CDR2 from the germline V gene are SQVTM and ANQGSEA. The CDR3 totals 13 residues.

V gene TRBV28 combines with J gene TRBJ2-4; TRBD2 agrees at 7 bases. There are 13 residues in the CDR3. Germline trimming cut 8 bases from V and 9 bases from J; bases unmatched to any gene: 10. Germline V gene data show CDR1 as MDHEN and CDR2 as SYDVKM. Here the CDR3 reads CASCTGGPPIQYF. The DNA for the CDR3 is TGTGCCAGCTGTACGGGAGGCCCCCCCATTCAGTACTTC. The variable domain in full, completed from reference TRBV28 and TRBJ2-4, reads DVKVTQSSRYLVKRTGEKVFLECVQDMDHENMFWYRQDPGLGLRLIYFSYDVKMKEKGDIPEGYSVSREKKERFSLILESASTNQTSMYLCASCTGGPPIQYFGAGTRLSVL.

This clone was picked up a small number of times. The chain couples TRBV5-1 to TRBJ2-7, with 7 bases lining up with TRBD1. Germline V gives CDR1 SGHRS, CDR2 YFSETQ. V dropped 1 base and J dropped 4; count of bases not matched to a gene: 11. This CDR3 comprises 16 residues. CDR3 residues: CASSLQTGEIFYEQYF. The CDR3 DNA sequence: TGCGCCAGCAGCTTGCAAACAGGGGAGATTTTTTACGAGCAGTACTTC.

The chain carries TRBV2 and TRBJ1-5; 9 nucleotides line up with TRBD1. This CDR3 region has 15 residues. V was pared by 7 bases and J by 3 bases, with 7 bases of the junction left unmatched. In germline, CDR1 is SNHLY, CDR2 FYNNEI. CDR3 sequence (DNA): TGTGCCAGCACGGGACAGGGTGGACTCAATCAGCCCCAGCATTTT. It encodes CASTGQGGLNQPQHF.

This clone was seen more than once but under ten times. This chain joins TRBV6-1 and TRBJ2-7; 9 bases are shared with TRBD1. Germline lookup yields CDR1 MNHNS and CDR2 SASEGT. With 4 bases clipped from V and 6 bases from J, the junction kept 1 base outside the gene matches. The CDR3 covers 12 residues. CDR3 nucleotides: TGTGCCAGCAGTGGGGACAGGGCCGAGCAGTACTTC. It translates to CASSGDRAEQYF.

The rearrangement uses TRBV4-1 and TRBJ2-2; D uncertain. CDR1 and CDR2 (germline): MGHRA, YSYEKL. This CDR3 is 13 amino acids long. The ends were cut back, 4 bases at V and 1 base at J, with 4 bases in the middle. The CDR3 reads CASSPWNTGELFF. The CDR3 region has the DNA TGCGCCAGCAGCCCATGGAACACCGGGGAGCTGTTTTTT.

The CDR3 sequence is CAWSVQAATYEQYF. The CDR3 nucleotides are TGTGCCTGGAGTGTACAAGCGGCAACCTACGAGCAGTACTTC. The V call is TRBV30, the J call TRBJ2-7; maybe TRBD2 (5 bases). This CDR3 spans 14 amino acids. The germline V gene has CDR1 GTSNPN and CDR2 SVGIG (reference sequence). V lost 0 bases, J lost 2 bases, and 11 bases lay in between.

V is TRBV19 and J is TRBJ1-5, with D possibly TRBD1 on 5 matching bases. With 6 bases removed from V and 3 bases from J, the gap between germline ends came to 15 bases. The length of the CDR3 is 15 residues. CDR1 and CDR2 (germline): LNHDA, SQIVND (reference sequence). The DNA of the CDR3 is TGTGCCAGTAGCTGGGTGGCAGGGAACAATCAGCCCCAGCATTTT. As protein: CASSWVAGNNQPQHF.

This clone was observed a single time. This chain uses TRBV19 with TRBJ2-1, with a weak D call TRBD2 (6 bases). Trimming shortened V by 4 bases and J by 8 bases, and 24 bases separated the two germline ends. The CDR3 length is 17 residues. In germline, CDR1 is LNHDA, CDR2 SQIVND (reference sequence). CDR3 DNA sequence: TGTGCCAGTAGTACCAATCGCGCCAAGGGGAGGTACTATGAGCAGTTCTTC. Its translation: CASSTNRAKGRYYEQFF.

This chain connects TRBV19 to TRBJ1-3; tentative D call: TRBD1 (5 bases). This CDR3 comprises 14 residues. Per germline, CDR1 LNHDA and CDR2 SQIVND (reference sequence). V was trimmed by 7 bases and J by 0 bases, leaving 10 bases between them. As DNA, the CDR3 is TGTGCCAGTACCCTAGACAGCTCTGGAAACACCATATATTTT. Translated: CASTLDSSGNTIYF.

The rearrangement uses TRBV11-1 and TRBJ1-1, with no clear D. Trimming took 1 base from V and 0 from J, leaving 6 bases between them. Germline assignment: CDR1 SGHAT and CDR2 FQDESV (reference sequence). The CDR3 runs 14 residues. The CDR3 here is CASSLVLMNTEAFF. DNA for the CDR3: TGTGCCAGCAGCTTAGTACTAATGAACACTGAAGCTTTCTTT.

This clone was seen a handful of times. The gene calls are TRBV28 and TRBJ1-5; D is uncertain. Germline-derived CDR1 and CDR2 are MDHEN and SYDVKM. This CDR3 is built from 15 residues. The germline V and J ends were trimmed by 5 bases and 8 bases, with 19 bases remaining between them. CDR3 residues: CASSPMWGEGEPQHF. The CDR3 DNA follows: TGTGCCAGCAGTCCCATGTGGGGAGAGGGTGAGCCCCAGCATTTT. Based on the CDR3 plus reference TRBV28 and TRBJ1-5, the full variable domain is DVKVTQSSRYLVKRTGEKVFLECVQDMDHENMFWYRQDPGLGLRLIYFSYDVKMKEKGDIPEGYSVSREKKERFSLILESASTNQTSMYLCASSPMWGEGEPQHFGDGTRLSIL.

The chain couples TRBV7-9 to TRBJ1-5; the D is unclear. This CDR3 region has 14 residues. The V gene's germline CDR1 is SEHNR and CDR2 FQNEAQ (reference sequence). Trimming cost V 1 base and J 7 bases, with 11 bases left between them. The CDR3 sequence is CASSLDLGGQPQHF. The CDR3 bases are TGTGCCAGCAGCTTAGATCTAGGCGGGCAGCCCCAGCATTTT.

The rearrangement uses TRBV6-5 and TRBJ1-6; no definite D call. Germline V CDR1 and CDR2: MNHEY, SVGAGI. The CDR3 runs to 13 residues. V dropped 5 bases and J dropped 8 bases, with 10 bases sitting between them. CDR3 sequence reads: CASSPTRDSPLHF. CDR3 DNA sequence: TGTGCCAGCAGTCCCACTCGGGATTCACCCCTCCACTTT.